This TCR beta chain was sequenced for a study of blood T cell repertoires in COVID-19. The protocol was immunoSEQ multiplex PCR, while the TCRdb copy is restricted to in-frame clones and leaves out a portion. The sample yields about 200,000 clones, around 80% seen once. Deletions cut 4 bases from V and 0 bases from J, with 9 bases between. Looked up from germline, CDR1 is KGHDR and CDR2 is SFDVKD. CDR3 length: 15 amino acids. This chain joins TRBV24-1 and TRBJ1-5; D is perhaps TRBD1 (6 bases). Sequencing input: PBMCs or T cells enriched from blood (not recorded which). This clonotype originated in a woman between 35 and 50 years old with acute COVID-19. This CDR3 reads CATSDSRGSNQPQHF. The CDR3 nucleotides are TGTGCCACCAGTGACAGCAGGGGTAGCAATCAGCCCCAGCATTTT.